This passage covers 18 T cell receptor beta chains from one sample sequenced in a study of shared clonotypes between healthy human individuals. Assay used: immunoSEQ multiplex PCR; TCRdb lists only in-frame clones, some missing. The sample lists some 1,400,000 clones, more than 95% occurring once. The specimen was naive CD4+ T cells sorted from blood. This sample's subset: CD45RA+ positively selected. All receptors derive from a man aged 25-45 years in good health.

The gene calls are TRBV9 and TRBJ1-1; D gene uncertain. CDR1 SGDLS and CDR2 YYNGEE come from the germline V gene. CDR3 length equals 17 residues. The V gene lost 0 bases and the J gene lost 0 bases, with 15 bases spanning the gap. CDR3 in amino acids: CASSVDGPDGVNTEAFF. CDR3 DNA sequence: TGTGCCAGCAGCGTAGACGGGCCCGATGGGGTGAACACTGAAGCTTTCTTT. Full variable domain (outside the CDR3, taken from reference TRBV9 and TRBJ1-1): DSGVTQTPKHLITATGQRVTLRCSPRSGDLSVYWYQQSLDQGLQFLIQYYNGEERAKGNILERFSAQQFPDLHSELNLSSLELGDSALYFCASSVDGPDGVNTEAFFGQGTRLTVV.

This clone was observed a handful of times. The CDR3: CASSLYRGLDTQYF. CDR3 nucleotides: TGTGCCAGCAGCTTATACAGGGGGCTAGATACGCAGTATTTT. The chain has TRBV7-2 and TRBJ2-3, with 9 nucleotides matching TRBD1. The CDR3 runs 14 residues. Germline CDR1 and CDR2: SGHTA and FQGNSA. V shed 2 bases and J 5 bases; nucleotides not matched to a gene: 2. The full variable domain, its missing parts supplied by reference TRBV7-2 and TRBJ2-3, is GAGVSQSPSNKVTEKGKDVELRCDPISGHTALYWYRQSLGQGLEFLIYFQGNSAPDKSGLPSDRFSAERTGGSVSTLTIQRTQQEDSAVYLCASSLYRGLDTQYFGPGTRLTVL.

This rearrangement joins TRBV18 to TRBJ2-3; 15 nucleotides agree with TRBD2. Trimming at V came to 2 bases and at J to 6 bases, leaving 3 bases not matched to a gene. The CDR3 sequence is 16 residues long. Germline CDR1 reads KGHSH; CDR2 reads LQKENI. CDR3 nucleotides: TGTGCCAGCTCACCAGGACTAGCGGGAGGGCAGGATACGCAGTATTTT. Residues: CASSPGLAGGQDTQYF. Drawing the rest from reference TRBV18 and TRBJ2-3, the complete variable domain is NAGVMQNPRHLVRRRGQEARLRCSPMKGHSHVYWYRQLPEEGLKFMVYLQKENIIDESGMPKERFSAEFPKEGPSILRIQQVVRGDSAAYFCASSPGLAGGQDTQYFGPGTRLTVL.

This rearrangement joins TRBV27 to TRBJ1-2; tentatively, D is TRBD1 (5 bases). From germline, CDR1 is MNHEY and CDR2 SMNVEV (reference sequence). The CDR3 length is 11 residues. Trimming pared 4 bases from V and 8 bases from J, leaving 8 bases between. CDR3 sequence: CASSSGQGYTF. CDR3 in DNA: TGTGCCAGCAGTTCAGGGCAAGGCTACACCTTC.

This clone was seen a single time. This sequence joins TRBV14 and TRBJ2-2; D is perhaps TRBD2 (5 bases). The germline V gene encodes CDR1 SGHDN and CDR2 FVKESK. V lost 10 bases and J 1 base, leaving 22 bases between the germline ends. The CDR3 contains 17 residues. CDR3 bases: TGTGCCAAGACAAATGGGGAAGGACGGGAGAACACCGGGGAGCTGTTTTTT. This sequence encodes CAKTNGEGRENTGELFF.

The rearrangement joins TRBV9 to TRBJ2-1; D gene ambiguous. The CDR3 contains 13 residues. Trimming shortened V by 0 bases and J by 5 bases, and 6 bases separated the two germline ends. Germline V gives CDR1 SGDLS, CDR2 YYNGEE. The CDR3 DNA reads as TGTGCCAGCAGCGTAGCAAACCACAATGAGCAGTTCTTC. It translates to CASSVANHNEQFF.

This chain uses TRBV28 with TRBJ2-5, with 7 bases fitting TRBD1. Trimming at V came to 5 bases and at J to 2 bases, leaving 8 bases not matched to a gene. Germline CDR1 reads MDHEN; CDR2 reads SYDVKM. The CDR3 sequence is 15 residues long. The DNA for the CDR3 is TGTGCCAGCAGTCCTATCCGGGACAGACAAGAGACCCAGTACTTC. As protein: CASSPIRDRQETQYF.

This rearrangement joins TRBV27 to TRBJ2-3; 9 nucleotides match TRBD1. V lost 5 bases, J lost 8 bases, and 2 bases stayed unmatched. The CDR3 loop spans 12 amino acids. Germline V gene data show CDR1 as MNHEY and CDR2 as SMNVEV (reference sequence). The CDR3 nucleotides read TGTGCCAGCAGTACGACAGGGGGTACGCAGTATTTT. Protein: CASSTTGGTQYF.

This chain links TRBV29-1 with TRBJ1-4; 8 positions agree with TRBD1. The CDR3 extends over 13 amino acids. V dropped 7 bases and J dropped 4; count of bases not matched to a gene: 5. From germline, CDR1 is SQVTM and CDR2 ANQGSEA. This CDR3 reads CSAPDRDNEKLFF. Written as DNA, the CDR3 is TGCAGCGCGCCGGACAGGGATAATGAAAAACTGTTTTTT. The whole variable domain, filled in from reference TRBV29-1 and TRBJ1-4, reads SAVISQKPSRDICQRGTSLTIQCQVDSQVTMMFWYRQQPGQSLTLIATANQGSEATYESGFVIDKFPISRPNLTFSTLTVSNMSPEDSSIYLCSAPDRDNEKLFFGSGTQLSVL.

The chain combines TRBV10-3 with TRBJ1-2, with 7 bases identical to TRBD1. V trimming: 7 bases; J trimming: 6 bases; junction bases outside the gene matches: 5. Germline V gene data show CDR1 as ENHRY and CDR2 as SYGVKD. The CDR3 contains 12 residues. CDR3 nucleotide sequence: TGTGCCATCACCGCAGGGGGGAATGGCTACACCTTC. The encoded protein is CAITAGGNGYTF.

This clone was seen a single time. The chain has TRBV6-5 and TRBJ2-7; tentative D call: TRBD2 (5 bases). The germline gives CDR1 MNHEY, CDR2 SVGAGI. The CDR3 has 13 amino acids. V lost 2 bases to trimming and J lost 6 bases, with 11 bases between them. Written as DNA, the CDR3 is TGTGCCAGCAGTTACCGCCTAGCCGGCGAGCAGTACTTC. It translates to CASSYRLAGEQYF.

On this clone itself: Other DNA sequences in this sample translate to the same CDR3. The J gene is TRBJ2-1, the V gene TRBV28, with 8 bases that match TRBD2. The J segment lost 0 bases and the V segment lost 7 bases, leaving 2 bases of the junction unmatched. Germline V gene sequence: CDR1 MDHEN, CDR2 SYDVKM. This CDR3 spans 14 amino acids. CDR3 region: CASKAGGSYNEQFF. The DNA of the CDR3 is TGTGCCAGCAAGGCGGGGGGCTCCTACAATGAGCAGTTCTTC.

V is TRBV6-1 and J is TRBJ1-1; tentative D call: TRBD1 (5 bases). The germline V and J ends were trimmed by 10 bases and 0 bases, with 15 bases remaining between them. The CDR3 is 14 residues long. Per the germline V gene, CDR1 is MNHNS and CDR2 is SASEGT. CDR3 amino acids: CATLYWTLNTEAFF. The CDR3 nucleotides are TGTGCCACCCTGTATTGGACATTGAACACTGAAGCTTTCTTT.

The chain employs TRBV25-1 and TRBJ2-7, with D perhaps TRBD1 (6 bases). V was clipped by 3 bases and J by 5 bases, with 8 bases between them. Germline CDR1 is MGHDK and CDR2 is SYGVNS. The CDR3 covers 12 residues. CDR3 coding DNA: TGTGCCAGCAGTGAGCACAGGGACGAGCAGTACTTC. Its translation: CASSEHRDEQYF.

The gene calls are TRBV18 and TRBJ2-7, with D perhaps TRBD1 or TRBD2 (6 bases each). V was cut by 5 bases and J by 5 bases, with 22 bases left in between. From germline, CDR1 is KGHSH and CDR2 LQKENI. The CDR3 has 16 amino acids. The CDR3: CASSSNTRGLINEQYF. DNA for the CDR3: TGTGCCAGCTCATCCAACACCCGGGGGCTAATAAACGAGCAGTACTTC.

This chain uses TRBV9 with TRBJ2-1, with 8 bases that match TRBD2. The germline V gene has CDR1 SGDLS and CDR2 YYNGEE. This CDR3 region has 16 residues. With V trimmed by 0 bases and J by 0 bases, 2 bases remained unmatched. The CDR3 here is CASSVEGTSSYNEQFF. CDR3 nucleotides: TGTGCCAGCAGCGTAGAGGGGACTAGCTCCTACAATGAGCAGTTCTTC.

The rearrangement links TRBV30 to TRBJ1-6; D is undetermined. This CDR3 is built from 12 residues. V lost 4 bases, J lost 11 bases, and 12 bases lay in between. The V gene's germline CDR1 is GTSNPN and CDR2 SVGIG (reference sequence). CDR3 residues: CAWIGRHPPLHF. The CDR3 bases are TGTGCCTGGATAGGTCGGCATCCACCCCTCCACTTT.

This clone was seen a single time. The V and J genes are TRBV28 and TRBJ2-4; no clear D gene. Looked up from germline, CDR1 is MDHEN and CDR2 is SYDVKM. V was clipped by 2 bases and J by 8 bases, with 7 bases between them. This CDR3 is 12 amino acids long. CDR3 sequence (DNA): TGTGCCAGCAGTTTAATGGGGTACATTCAGTACTTC. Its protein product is CASSLMGYIQYF.